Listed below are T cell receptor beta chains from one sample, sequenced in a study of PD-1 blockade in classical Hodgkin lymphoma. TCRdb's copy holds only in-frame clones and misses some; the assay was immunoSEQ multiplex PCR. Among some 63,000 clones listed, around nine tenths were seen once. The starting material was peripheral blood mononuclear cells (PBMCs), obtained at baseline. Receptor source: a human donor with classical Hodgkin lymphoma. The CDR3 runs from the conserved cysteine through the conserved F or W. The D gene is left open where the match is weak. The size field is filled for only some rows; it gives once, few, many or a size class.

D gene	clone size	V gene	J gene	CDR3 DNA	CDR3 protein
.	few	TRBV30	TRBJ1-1	TGTGCCTGGAATGAGGGGCGCACTGAAGCTTTCTTT	CAWNEGRTEAFF
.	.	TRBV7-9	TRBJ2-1	TGTGCCAGCTGGGAGGGGGTCACCTACAATGAGCAGTTCTTC	CASWEGVTYNEQFF
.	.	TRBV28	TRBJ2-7	TGTGCCAGCTCGGATAACTACGAGCAGTACTTC	CASSDNYEQYF
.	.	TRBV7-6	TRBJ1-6	TGTGCCAGCAGCTTAAGGGACACTCATTCACCCCTCCACTTT	CASSLRDTHSPLHF
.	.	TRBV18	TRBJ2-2	TGTGCCAGCTCACGGGTCTTTGCCGGGGAGCTGTTTTTT	CASSRVFAGELFF
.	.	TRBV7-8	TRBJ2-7	TGTGCCAGCAGCCAGTTGGGGAGAGTCTTCTACGAGCAGTACTTC	CASSQLGRVFYEQYF
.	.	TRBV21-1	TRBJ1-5	TGTGCCAGCAGCCGGACAAAGACGGGTCAGCCCCAGCATTTT	CASSRTKTGQPQHF
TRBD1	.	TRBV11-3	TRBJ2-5	TGTGCCAGCAGCGCAACGGGACAGCAAGAGACCCAGTACTTC	CASSATGQQETQYF
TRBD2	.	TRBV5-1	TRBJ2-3	TGCGCCAGCAGCTGGAGTGGACTAGCGGGGACTACAGATACGCAGTATTTT	CASSWSGLAGTTDTQYF
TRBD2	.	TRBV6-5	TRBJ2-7	TGTGCCAGCAGTCAGACTAGCGGGAGGCCCCACGAGCAGTACTTC	CASSQTSGRPHEQYF
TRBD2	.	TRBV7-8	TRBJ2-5	TGTGCCAGCAGCTTATGGGAGGGCGGAGCTCAAGAGACCCAGTACTTC	CASSLWEGGAQETQYF
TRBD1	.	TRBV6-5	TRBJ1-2	TGTGCCAGCAGGGGGACAGGAGGAAACTATGGCTACACCTTC	CASRGTGGNYGYTF
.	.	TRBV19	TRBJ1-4	TGTGCCAGTAGTGCGTACCGACAGACTCTTTTTGAAAAACTGTTTTTT	CASSAYRQTLFEKLFF
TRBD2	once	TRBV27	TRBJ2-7	TGTGCCAGCAGACCGGGACTAGGGCCCTACGAGCAGTACTTC	CASRPGLGPYEQYF
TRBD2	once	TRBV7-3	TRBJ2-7	TGTGCCAGCAGCGAAACTAGCGGGAGTTTCCACGAGCAGTACTTC	CASSETSGSFHEQYF
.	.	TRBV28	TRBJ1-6	TGTGCCAGCAGTCTCATAAGTTCGAATTCACCCCTCCACTTT	CASSLISSNSPLHF
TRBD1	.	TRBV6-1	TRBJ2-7	TGTGCCAGCAGGGACAGGGTCCACGAGCAGTACTTC	CASRDRVHEQYF
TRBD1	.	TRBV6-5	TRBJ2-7	TGTGCCAGCATTATTATGACAGGGAGAGTTTACGAGCAGTACTTC	CASIIMTGRVYEQYF
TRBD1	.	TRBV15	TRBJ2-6	TGTGCCACCAGCTTCCACAGGGGGCTTGGGGCCAACGTCCTGACTTTC	CATSFHRGLGANVLTF
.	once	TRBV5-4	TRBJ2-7	TGTGCCAGCAGCTTCACAGGGACCTCCTACGAGCAGTACTTC	CASSFTGTSYEQYF
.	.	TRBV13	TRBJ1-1	TGTGCCAGCAGCTTAGAAGGGGCAGGGACTGAAGCTTTCTTT	CASSLEGAGTEAFF
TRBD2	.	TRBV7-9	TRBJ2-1	TGTGCCAGCAGCTCTGTGGGAGCGGGAGTAAATGAGCAGTTCTTC	CASSSVGAGVNEQFF
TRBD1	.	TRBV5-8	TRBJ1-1	TGTGCCAGCAGCCCGACAGGGGCGGGGACTGAAGCTTTCTTT	CASSPTGAGTEAFF
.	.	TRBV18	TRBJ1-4	TGTGCCAGCTCACCCGACAGGCACCTTAATGAAAAACTGTTTTTT	CASSPDRHLNEKLFF
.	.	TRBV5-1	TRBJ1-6	TGCGCCAGCAGCTTGGAGGTTTGGGATTCACCCCTCCACTTT	CASSLEVWDSPLHF